This is a list of T cell receptor beta chains from one sample in a study of blood T cells in healthy people across ages. TCRdb re-called the 5' RACE reads with MiXCR, one entry per CDR3 protein. The sample yields about 770,000 distinct CDR3 sequences, under 45% seen once. Sequencing was done on a sample of blood. These receptor sequences come from a man aged 55 to 69 in good health. CDR3s include the opening cysteine and the closing phenylalanine or tryptophan. The D gene is left open where the match is weak. Size is stated for part of the rows, as once, few or many counts, or as a class when the clone is expanded.

J gene,V gene,clone size,D gene,CDR3 protein,CDR3 DNA
TRBJ2-5,TRBV3-1,.,TRBD2,CASRGGHRTETQYF,TGTGCCAGCCGGGGGGGCCATAGGACAGAGACCCAGTACTTC
TRBJ1-6,TRBV27,once,.,CASSLSCRAGACSPLHF,TGTGCCAGCAGTTTATCTTGTCGGGCAGGGGCCTGTTCACCCCTCCACTTT
TRBJ1-3,TRBV9,.,.,CASSDRDTGNTIYF,TGTGCCAGCAGCGACCGGGACACTGGAAACACCATATATTTT
TRBJ2-2,TRBV6-2/TRBV6-3,.,.,CASSQGQGLGGELFF,TGTGCCAGCAGTCAAGGACAGGGACTAGGCGGGGAGCTGTTTTTT
TRBJ2-7,TRBV6-1,.,TRBD2,CASHSGGPLHGQYF,TGTGCCAGCCATAGCGGGGGGCCTCTCCACGGGCAGTACTTC
TRBJ2-5,TRBV20-1,.,TRBD2,CSTRGTSGAQETQYF,TGCAGTACTAGAGGGACTAGCGGGGCCCAAGAGACCCAGTACTTC
TRBJ1-2,TRBV20-1,few,.,CSARRAGVDGYTF,TGCAGTGCTAGAAGGGCAGGGGTAGACGGCTACACCTTC
TRBJ2-3,TRBV11-2,.,.,CASSFHSRDTDTQYF,TGTGCCAGCAGCTTCCACAGTAGAGACACAGATACGCAGTATTTT
TRBJ1-5,TRBV5-1,.,.,CASGQIPNQPQHF,TGCGCCAGCGGACAGATACCAAATCAGCCCCAGCATTTT
TRBJ1-4,TRBV7-9,.,.,CASSPPSGPEKLFF,TGTGCCAGCAGCCCTCCCTCCGGCCCAGAAAAACTGTTTTTT
TRBJ1-4,TRBV20-1,.,.,CSANRGREKLFF,TGCAGTGCTAATAGGGGAAGGGAAAAACTGTTTTTT
TRBJ2-7,TRBV6-6,.,.,CAASPGSYEQYF,TGTGCCGCGTCCCCGGGCTCCTACGAGCAGTACTTC
TRBJ2-5,TRBV18,.,.,CASSPVTITYNEQYF,TGTGCCAGCTCACCCGTAACTATAACCTACAATGAGCAGTACTTC
TRBJ2-5,TRBV4-3,.,TRBD1,CASSHDYRGLGETQYF,TGCGCCAGCAGCCATGACTACAGGGGGCTTGGAGAGACCCAGTACTTC
TRBJ1-4,TRBV7-9,.,.,CASSAEESQEKLFF,TGTGCCAGCAGCGCGGAAGAATCACAGGAAAAACTGTTTTTT
TRBJ1-2,TRBV4-3,.,.,CASSQDGQGSRGYTF,TGCGCCAGCAGCCAAGACGGGCAGGGATCAAGGGGCTACACCTTC
TRBJ1-1,TRBV7-9,.,TRBD1,CASRTGQGRLTEAFF,TGTGCCAGCAGAACCGGACAGGGGCGGCTCACTGAAGCTTTCTTT
TRBJ2-4,TRBV4-3,.,.,CASSQGLGVRRWKNIQYF,TGCGCCAGCAGCCAAGGGCTGGGGGTGAGGAGGTGGAAAAACATTCAGTACTTC
TRBJ2-1,TRBV18,.,.,CASSPLRDNEQSF,TGTGCCAGCTCCCCCCTCCGGGACAATGAGCAGTCCTTC
TRBJ1-2,TRBV7-9,few,.,CASSSGAKEGRYGYTF,TGTGCCAGCAGCTCGGGGGCCAAGGAAGGTCGTTATGGCTACACCTTC
TRBJ2-6,TRBV27,.,.,CASSSTEKGANVLTF,TGTGCCAGCAGTTCGACAGAAAAGGGGGCCAACGTCCTGACTTTC
TRBJ1-2,TRBV9,few,TRBD1,CASSLDRGQRGYTF,TGTGCCAGCAGCTTGGACAGGGGGCAGCGGGGCTACACCTTC
TRBJ2-3,TRBV4-3,.,TRBD2,CASSHGLAGGSDTQYF,TGCGCCAGCAGCCACGGACTAGCGGGGGGTTCAGATACGCAGTATTTT
TRBJ1-6,TRBV11-3,.,TRBD1,CASSRDSYNSPLHF,TGTGCCAGCAGCCGGGACAGCTATAATTCACCCCTCCACTTT
TRBJ1-2,TRBV12-3/TRBV12-4,.,.,CASSFLGIRYGYTF,TGTGCCAGCAGTTTCCTGGGGATACGGTATGGCTACACCTTC
TRBJ2-5,TRBV6-2/TRBV6-3,few,.,CASSWREETQYF,TGTGCCAGCAGTTGGAGGGAAGAGACCCAGTACTTC
TRBJ2-7,TRBV5-1,few,.,CASTPEIDSIYEQYF,TGCGCCAGCACCCCCGAGATTGACAGCATCTACGAGCAGTACTTC
TRBJ1-1,TRBV4-1,.,.,CASSQTRRGGHNTEAFF,TGCGCCAGCAGCCAGACCCGGCGCGGGGGGCACAACACTGAAGCTTTCTTT
TRBJ2-3,TRBV2,few,.,CASSDPSRKSDTQYF,TGTGCCAGCAGTGATCCTAGCCGAAAATCAGATACGCAGTATTTT
TRBJ2-7,TRBV20-1,.,TRBD1,CSATREGAEQYF,TGCAGTGCTACCCGTGAGGGGGCGGAGCAGTACTTC
TRBJ2-3,TRBV6-5,.,.,CASSRQRLTSTDTQYF,TGTGCCAGCAGTCGCCAGAGGTTAACTAGCACAGATACGCAGTATTTT
TRBJ1-2,TRBV20-1,.,.,CSAREGIRKGYTF,TGCAGTGCTAGGGAGGGGATCCGGAAGGGCTACACCTTC
TRBJ2-7,TRBV7-2,.,.,CASSSPPGEQYF,TGTGCCAGCAGCTCACCCCCAGGAGAGCAGTACTTC
TRBJ2-5,TRBV12-3/TRBV12-4,few,.,CASSSGRSQQETQYF,TGTGCCAGCAGTTCCGGCAGGTCCCAACAGGAGACCCAGTACTTC
TRBJ2-1,TRBV4-3,.,TRBD2,CASSQDILAGGHYNEQFF,TGCGCCAGCAGCCAAGATATCCTAGCGGGGGGGCACTACAATGAGCAGTTCTTC